This T cell receptor beta chain appears in the sequencing data of a study of CD4 and CD8 cells across lung adenocarcinoma regions. The CDR3 runs 15 residues. In germline, CDR1 is DFQATT, CDR2 SNEGSKA (reference sequence). Donors had localized lung adenocarcinoma, a non-small cell lung cancer. A single record per CDR3 protein comes from TCRdb applying MiXCR to the PCR reads. The repertoire includes around 20,000 distinct CDR3 sequences, around 53% of them detected once, and 55% sits in the top ten. The gene calls are TRBV20-1 and TRBJ2-3; tentatively, D is TRBD2 (6 bases). The closer fit of TRBJ2-5 to the DNA end suggests the J call may be wrong. The source is a female donor with lung adenocarcinoma. The CD4 and CD8 labels of this study may be unreliable. The material sequenced was CD8+ T cells from the center of a lung tumor. CDR3 sequence (DNA): TGCAGTGCTAGATCTCCGGGACTCCTGACCGTGGCCCAGTACTTC. This gives the protein CSARSPGLLTVAQYF.